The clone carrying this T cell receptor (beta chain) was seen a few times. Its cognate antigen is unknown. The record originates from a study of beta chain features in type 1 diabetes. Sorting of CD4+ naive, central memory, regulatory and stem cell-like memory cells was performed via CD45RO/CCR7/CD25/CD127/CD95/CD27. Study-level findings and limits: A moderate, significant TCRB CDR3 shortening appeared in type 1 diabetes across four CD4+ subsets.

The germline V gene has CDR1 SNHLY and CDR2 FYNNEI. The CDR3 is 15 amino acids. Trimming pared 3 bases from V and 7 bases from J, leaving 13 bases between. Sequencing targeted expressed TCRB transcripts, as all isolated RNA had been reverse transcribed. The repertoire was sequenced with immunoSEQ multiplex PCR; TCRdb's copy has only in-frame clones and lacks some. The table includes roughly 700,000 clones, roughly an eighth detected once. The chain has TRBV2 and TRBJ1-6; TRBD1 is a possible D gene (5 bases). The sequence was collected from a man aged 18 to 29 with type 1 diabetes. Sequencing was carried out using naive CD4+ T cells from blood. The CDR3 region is CASSDRRAGNSPLHF. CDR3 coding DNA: TGTGCCAGCAGTGATCGCAGGGCTGGCAATTCACCCCTCCACTTT. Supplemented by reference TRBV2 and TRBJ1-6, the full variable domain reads EPEVTQTPSHQVTQMGQEVILRCVPISNHLYFYWYRQILGQKVEFLVSFYNNEISEKSEIFDDQFSVERPDGSNFTLKIRSTKLEDSAMYFCASSDRRAGNSPLHFGNGTRLTVT.